One sample yielded the 30 T cell receptor beta chains listed below, sequenced in a study of radiotherapy plus CTLA-4 blockade in lung cancer. TCRdb keeps only in-frame clones here, not all; method: immunoSEQ multiplex PCR. The table records approximately 65,000 clones, around 77% of them present only once. Source: peripheral blood, taken from a patient treated with radiotherapy plus ipilimumab. These receptor sequences come from a human donor with non-small cell lung cancer who had a complete response to radiotherapy plus ipilimumab.

This clone has just a few counts. This sequence joins TRBV7-2 and TRBJ2-1; D possibly corresponds to TRBD1 (5 bases). V lost 2 bases, J lost 5 bases, and 7 bases lay in between. The CDR3 has 13 residues. Germline CDR1 and CDR2: SGHTA and FQGNSA. CDR3 bases: TGTGCCAGCAGCTTAACAGGAAACAATGAGCAGTTCTTC. Translating it yields CASSLTGNNEQFF.

V usage is TRBV14 and J usage is TRBJ1-5; D might be TRBD1 (6 bases). Germline lookup yields CDR1 SGHDN and CDR2 FVKESK. Between the trimmed V and J ends, which lost 6 bases and 2 bases, there was a span of 17 bases. CDR3 length: 16 residues. Here the CDR3 reads CASSPAGGVGNQPQHF. CDR3 coding DNA: TGTGCCAGCAGTCCGGCGGGGGGCGTGGGCAATCAGCCCCAGCATTTT.

The V gene is TRBV19, the J gene TRBJ1-6, with 8 bases fitting TRBD1. Germline-derived CDR1 and CDR2 are LNHDA and SQIVND (reference sequence). J gave up 2 bases and V 5 bases, and 5 bases lay outside the gene matches. The length of the CDR3 is 16 residues. CDR3 protein: CASSVSQGAYNSPLHF. The CDR3 DNA reads TGTGCCAGTAGTGTCTCACAGGGGGCCTATAATTCACCCCTCCACTTT. The full variable domain, in which reference TRBV19 and TRBJ1-6 provide the parts outside the CDR3, is DGGITQSPKYLFRKEGQNVTLSCEQNLNHDAMYWYRQDPGQGLRLIYYSQIVNDFQKGDIAEGYSVSREKKESFPLTVTSAQKNPTAFYLCASSVSQGAYNSPLHFGNGTRLTVT.

In DNA, the CDR3 is TGTGCCAGCACGGGCCGGAGGGCCGGGGAGCTGTTTTTT. This gives the protein CASTGRRAGELFF. The chain links TRBV27 to TRBJ2-2, with a weak D call TRBD2 (6 bases). CDR3 length: 13 residues. V lost 7 bases to trimming and J lost 6 bases, with 12 bases between them. Germline CDR1 MNHEY, CDR2 SMNVEV (reference sequence).

The chain is built from TRBV6-6 and TRBJ2-3; weak D call: TRBD2 (7 bases). The CDR3 has 16 residues. Germline CDR1 and CDR2: MNHNY and SVGAGI (reference sequence). V was shortened by 0 bases and J by 6 bases, with 16 bases between the two germline ends. The CDR3 protein is CASSYSKGGIGDTQYF. The CDR3 region has the DNA TGTGCCAGCAGTTACTCGAAGGGGGGGATTGGGGATACGCAGTATTTT.

The gene calls are TRBV5-6 and TRBJ1-5; TRBD1 matches at 8 bases. This CDR3 region has 13 residues. The germline V gene encodes CDR1 SGHDT and CDR2 YYEEEE. V shed 5 bases, J shed 6 bases, and the junction held 4 bases outside the gene matches. CDR3 loop: CASSGQGFQPQHF. For the CDR3, the DNA is TGTGCCAGCAGTGGACAGGGCTTTCAGCCCCAGCATTTT.

This chain uses TRBV6-5 with TRBJ1-1, with 7 bases lining up with TRBD1. There are 15 residues in the CDR3. V lost 7 bases and J lost 4; bases outside the gene matches: 12. CDR1 and CDR2 from the germline V gene are MNHEY and SVGAGI. The CDR3, as DNA: TGTGCCAGCAACCCCTCGACAGGGCGCGGCACTGAAGCTTTCTTT. Translating it yields CASNPSTGRGTEAFF.

This chain joins TRBV28 and TRBJ1-5, with a possible D match to TRBD1 (5 bases). The CDR3 consists of 15 residues. V lost 5 bases and J 2 bases, leaving 13 bases between the germline ends. Per the germline V gene, CDR1 is MDHEN and CDR2 is SYDVKM. The CDR3 reads CASSPWGGGNQPQHF. The DNA for the CDR3 is TGTGCCAGCAGTCCGTGGGGGGGAGGCAATCAGCCCCAGCATTTT.

The chain employs TRBV9 and TRBJ1-4; 9 bases are a match to TRBD1. The CDR3 consists of 15 residues. CDR1 is SGDLS, CDR2 YYNGEE, per germline. The V segment lost 2 bases and the J segment 5 bases; nucleotides outside the gene matches: 4. The CDR3 coding sequence is TGTGCCAGCAGCGTGGGGGGACAGGGAAATGAAAAACTGTTTTTT. This codes for CASSVGGQGNEKLFF.

The gene calls are TRBV11-2 and TRBJ2-7; perhaps D is TRBD1 or TRBD2 (5 bases each). Germline CDR1 and CDR2: SGHAT and FQNNGV. The CDR3 spans 16 residues. V lost 1 base to trimming and J lost 2 bases, with 15 bases between them. In DNA form, the CDR3 reads TGTGCCAGCAGCTTAGTCCCAGGTAAGGGACCCTACGAGCAGTACTTC. This codes for CASSLVPGKGPYEQYF. Variable domain in full (rest from reference TRBV11-2 and TRBJ2-7): EAGVAQSPRYKIIEKRQSVAFWCNPISGHATLYWYQQILGQGPKLLIQFQNNGVVDDSQLPKDRFSAERLKGVDSTLKIQPAKLEDSAVYLCASSLVPGKGPYEQYFGPGTRLTVT.

The sample holds a few counts of this clone. J is TRBJ2-2 and V is TRBV19; 9 bases are shared with TRBD1. The trim removed 6 bases at V and 7 bases at J, leaving 9 bases unmatched. The CDR3 spans 15 residues. Germline V lookup: CDR1 LNHDA, CDR2 SQIVND (reference sequence). The CDR3 nucleotides are TGTGCCAGTAGACCCGGGACAGGGTCTAGCGGGGAGCTGTTTTTT. Encoded protein: CASRPGTGSSGELFF.

V and J are TRBV27 and TRBJ1-5, with D possibly TRBD1 on 5 matching bases. The V gene's germline CDR1 is MNHEY and CDR2 SMNVEV (reference sequence). V shed 7 bases and J shed 0 bases, with 13 bases lying between them. This CDR3 spans 15 amino acids. The CDR3 reads CASKTTVYSNQPQHF. The CDR3 coding sequence is TGTGCCAGCAAAACGACAGTTTATAGCAATCAGCCCCAGCATTTT.

CDR3 sequence reads: CASSLDNPGAGTEAFF. In DNA form, the CDR3 reads TGTGCCAGCAGCTTAGATAATCCGGGGGCTGGAACTGAAGCTTTCTTT. The rearrangement links TRBV11-2 to TRBJ1-1; D is perhaps TRBD1 (6 bases). CDR3 size: 16 residues. Trimming removed 0 bases from V and 5 bases from J, with 16 bases in between. The germline V gene has CDR1 SGHAT and CDR2 FQNNGV.

This clone came up once. This chain uses TRBV27 with TRBJ2-1, with 13 bases identical to TRBD2. The CDR3 has 15 amino acids. CDR1 and CDR2 from the germline V gene are MNHEY and SMNVEV (reference sequence). V was clipped by 6 bases and J by 8 bases; unmatched bases: 7. For the CDR3, the DNA is TGTGCCAGCAGGAGCAGGACTAGCGGGGGCCATGAGCAGTTCTTC. Protein sequence: CASRSRTSGGHEQFF.

The rearrangement joins TRBV2 to TRBJ1-1, with D unresolved. This CDR3 comprises 12 residues. Trimming removed 5 bases at V and 7 bases at J, with 11 bases between. Germline lookup yields CDR1 SNHLY and CDR2 FYNNEI. DNA of the CDR3: TGTGCCAGCAGTCCGGGCCCCCTTGAAGCTTTCTTT. It codes for CASSPGPLEAFF.

The rearrangement uses TRBV11-2 and TRBJ2-2, with D hard to call. The CDR3 is made up of 12 amino acids. With 2 bases removed from V and 6 bases from J, the gap between germline ends came to 4 bases. Germline V gives CDR1 SGHAT, CDR2 FQNNGV. CDR3 coding DNA: TGTGCCAGCAGCTTAAATGCCGGGGAGCTGTTTTTT. Its protein product is CASSLNAGELFF.

This rearrangement joins TRBV19 to TRBJ1-1, with a weak D call TRBD1 (5 bases). Germline-derived CDR1 and CDR2 are LNHDA and SQIVND (reference sequence). The V gene lost 5 bases and the J gene lost 1 base, with 8 bases spanning the gap. The length of the CDR3 is 13 residues. CDR3 sequence reads: CASSVQGNTEAFF. CDR3 nucleotide sequence: TGTGCCAGTAGTGTCCAGGGGAACACTGAAGCTTTCTTT.

This chain connects TRBV21-1 to TRBJ1-5; the table's D call of TRBD1 was not tested on the DNA. TRBV21-1 is assigned pseudogene status. The CDR3 length is 16 residues. The CDR3 DNA follows: TGTGCCAGCAGCAAAGAGAGACAGGGTAGCAATCAGCCCCAGCATTTT. This encodes CASSKERQGSNQPQHF.

The chain is built from TRBV5-6 and TRBJ2-2; 8 bases fit TRBD1. Germline V lookup: CDR1 SGHDT, CDR2 YYEEEE. The CDR3 is 16 residues long. Trimming took 0 bases from V and 6 from J; bases not matched to a gene: 7. The DNA of the CDR3 is TGTGCCAGCAGCTTGGTTCAGGGGGCGAGGGCCGGGGAGCTGTTTTTT. It encodes CASSLVQGARAGELFF.

This rearrangement joins TRBV9 to TRBJ2-1, with TRBD2 matching 8 bases. CDR1 is SGDLS and CDR2 is YYNGEE in the germline V gene. The CDR3 length is 15 residues. The junction had 7 bases not matched to a gene; V was cut back by 0 bases and J by 8 bases. Here the CDR3 reads CASSVVVSGVDEQFF. CDR3 DNA: TGTGCCAGCAGCGTAGTGGTTAGCGGGGTCGATGAGCAGTTCTTC.

The gene calls are TRBV30 and TRBJ1-5, with D possibly TRBD1 on 5 matching bases. V lost 0 bases, J lost 5 bases, and 8 bases lay in between. The germline gives CDR1 GTSNPN, CDR2 SVGIG (reference sequence). This CDR3 has 13 residues. CDR3 nucleotide sequence: TGTGCCTGGAGTGTACGGGGGGATCAGCCCCAGCATTTT. Translation gives CAWSVRGDQPQHF.

This sequence joins TRBV7-6 and TRBJ1-1, with unresolved D. Germline V CDR1 and CDR2: SGHVS, FNYEAQ. V lost 5 bases to trimming and J lost 1 base, with 14 bases between them. The CDR3 extends over 15 amino acids. In DNA form, the CDR3 reads TGTGCCAGCAGCCCTCAGCTCGGACCGAACACTGAAGCTTTCTTT. As protein: CASSPQLGPNTEAFF.

This clone came up a few times. This rearrangement joins TRBV7-9 to TRBJ2-1, with D unresolved. The V and J ends lost 3 bases and 5 bases respectively, with 8 bases between them. Germline CDR1 and CDR2: SEHNR and FQNEAQ (reference sequence). The CDR3 has 13 amino acids. The CDR3 loop is CASSLNNNNEQFF. The CDR3 bases are TGTGCCAGCAGCTTGAACAATAACAATGAGCAGTTCTTC.

This chain joins TRBV28 and TRBJ1-5, with D possibly TRBD1 on 6 matching bases. Per the germline V gene, CDR1 is MDHEN and CDR2 is SYDVKM. Trimming shortened V by 3 bases and J by 2 bases, and 11 bases separated the two germline ends. The CDR3 totals 15 residues. The CDR3 protein is CASSFLRTGNQPQHF. The CDR3 DNA sequence: TGTGCCAGCAGTTTCTTACGGACAGGCAATCAGCCCCAGCATTTT.

This sequence joins TRBV6-1 and TRBJ1-2; 10 bases match TRBD1. Germline V gene data show CDR1 as MNHNS and CDR2 as SASEGT. V shed 7 bases and J 6 bases; nucleotides not matched to a gene: 8. The CDR3 extends over 14 amino acids. CDR3 bases: TGTGCCAGCATTAAGGACAGGGGGACGGATGGCTACACCTTC. This translates into CASIKDRGTDGYTF.

The J gene is TRBJ1-1, the V gene TRBV10-3; the match to TRBD1 covers 8 bases. With V trimmed by 11 bases and J by 5 bases, 10 bases remained unmatched. CDR1 is ENHRY and CDR2 is SYGVKD in the germline V gene. The CDR3 is 13 amino acids. DNA of the CDR3: TGTGCCGTCCGCAGGGGGCGAGAGACTGAAGCTTTCTTT. Its protein product is CAVRRGRETEAFF.

The chain has TRBV6-6 and TRBJ2-5; 7 nucleotides agree with TRBD1. This CDR3 has 14 amino acids. V lost 6 bases to trimming and J lost 1 base; unmatched junction nucleotides: 5. Germline CDR1 and CDR2: MNHNY and SVGAGI (reference sequence). This CDR3 is CASRRQGIQETQYF. The CDR3 DNA follows: TGTGCCAGCAGGAGACAGGGAATCCAAGAGACCCAGTACTTC.

V is TRBV4-3 and J is TRBJ2-7; tentatively, D is TRBD1 or TRBD2 (5 bases each). Per germline, CDR1 LGHNA and CDR2 YSLEER. V lost 0 bases and J lost 2, with 14 bases in between. CDR3 length: 16 amino acids. The CDR3 nucleotides are TGCGCCAGCAGCCAAGATCGGGTCCAGGGAGCCTACGAGCAGTACTTC. Amino acids: CASSQDRVQGAYEQYF.

The chain couples TRBV11-2 to TRBJ2-1; no clear D. Germline V gene lookup returns CDR1 SGHAT and CDR2 FQNNGV. V lost 6 bases and J 7 bases, leaving 10 bases between the germline ends. The CDR3 totals 12 residues. The CDR3 loop reads CASSLNRNEQFF. The CDR3 DNA is TGTGCCAGCAGTCTTAACCGGAATGAGCAGTTCTTC.

The chain has TRBV2 and TRBJ1-1; D not certain. V was clipped by 3 bases and J by 5 bases, with 7 bases between them. The CDR3 spans 12 residues. Germline CDR1 and CDR2: SNHLY and FYNNEI. As DNA, the CDR3 is TGTGCCAGCAGTGATTTAACAACTGAAGCTTTCTTT. Translated, it gives CASSDLTTEAFF.